Listed below are T cell receptor beta chains from one sample, sequenced in a study of shared clonotypes between healthy human individuals. Libraries were prepared by immunoSEQ multiplex PCR; TCRdb keeps only in-frame clonotypes and omits some of them. The table shows 2 million to 2.5 million clones, with approximately 94% occurring only once. The sequenced sample was naive CD8+ T cells from PBMCs. The receptors shown here come from a man aged 18 to 30 in good health. Some clones in this sample may be carry-over from other donors' samples. The CDR3 runs from the conserved cysteine through the conserved F or W. A D gene is named only where the DNA matches it firmly. Clone size is not always given. Where it is, it says once, few, many or a class for expanded clones.

V gene	clone size	D gene	J gene	CDR3 DNA	CDR3 protein
TRBV9	.	.	TRBJ2-7	TGTGCCAGCAGCTCAACTCTTAACGAGCAGTACTTC	CASSSTLNEQYF
TRBV4-3	.	TRBD1	TRBJ2-7	TGCGCCAGCAGCCAAGGCACGGGACAGCTTTCCGAGCAGTACTTC	CASSQGTGQLSEQYF
TRBV9	.	TRBD2	TRBJ2-3	TGTGCCAGTGGGACTAGCGGGAGCACAGATACGCAGTATTTT	CASGTSGSTDTQYF
TRBV27	.	.	TRBJ2-5	TGTGCCAGCAGTGTCCGGTCCCGGGGGGAGACCCAGTACTTC	CASSVRSRGETQYF
TRBV2	once	TRBD1	TRBJ2-7	TGTGCCTCGAGCGCGGGACAGGGGTCCTACGAGCAGTACTTC	CASSAGQGSYEQYF
TRBV5-1	.	.	TRBJ2-5	TGCGCCAGCAGCTTTATGGGAACAGGACCAGAGACCCAGTACTTC	CASSFMGTGPETQYF
TRBV11-2	.	.	TRBJ2-3	TGTGCCAGCAGGGGAGCGGCCATACTTTCTAGCACAGATACGCAGTATTTT	CASRGAAILSSTDTQYF
TRBV27	.	TRBD1	TRBJ1-6	TGTGCCAGCAGGATACAGGGGTGGAATTCACCCCTCCACTTT	CASRIQGWNSPLHF
TRBV7-9	.	TRBD1	TRBJ2-1	TGTGCCAGCAGAGAGACAGGGGGCAGCGAGCAGTTCTTC	CASRETGGSEQFF
TRBV28	once	TRBD1	TRBJ2-7	TGTGCCAACGCACACCGGGACAGGATATACGAGCAGTACTTC	CANAHRDRIYEQYF
TRBV5-1	.	.	TRBJ2-2	TGCGCCAGCAGCCTTTCCATTGGGACGCCCACTGGGGTCACCGGGGAGCTGTTTTTT	CASSLSIGTPTGVTGELFF
TRBV19	.	.	TRBJ2-1	TGTGCCAGTGGGGACGGCGGAAGGAATGAGCAGTTCTTC	CASGDGGRNEQFF
TRBV4-2	.	.	TRBJ1-4	TGTGCCAGCAGCCAAGCCGGCTTTAATGAAAAACTGTTTTTT	CASSQAGFNEKLFF